One sample yielded the 29 T cell receptor beta chains listed below, sequenced in a study of cytomegalovirus exposure and HLA in healthy donors. PCR employed 60 Vbeta and 13 Jbeta primers. TCRdb's copy holds only in-frame clones and misses some; the assay was immunoSEQ multiplex PCR. In the table there are roughly 35,000 clones, 45% to 55% of which are singletons. Sequencing was done on a sample of PBMCs. The receptors were gathered from a woman in her 40s in good health and CMV-seropositive.

This clone was detected many times. The chain couples TRBV29-1 to TRBJ1-4; D is undetermined. This CDR3 has 14 amino acids. Per germline, CDR1 SQVTM and CDR2 ANQGSEA. The V and J ends lost 4 bases and 0 bases respectively, with 9 bases between them. The CDR3 DNA is TGCAGCGTTGGGGCCCAAGCAACTAATGAAAAACTGTTTTTT. It translates to CSVGAQATNEKLFF. Supplemented by reference TRBV29-1 and TRBJ1-4, the full variable domain reads SAVISQKPSRDICQRGTSLTIQCQVDSQVTMMFWYRQQPGQSLTLIATANQGSEATYESGFVIDKFPISRPNLTFSTLTVSNMSPEDSSIYLCSVGAQATNEKLFFGSGTQLSVL.

This clone was counted between two and nine times. J is TRBJ2-3 and V is TRBV15; unclear D gene. The germline V gene has CDR1 LNHNV and CDR2 YYDKDF (reference sequence). The CDR3 contains 18 residues. Trimming stripped 1 base from V and 4 bases from J, with 21 bases between. This CDR3 reads CATSRVAPWIAQADTQYF. The DNA for the CDR3 is TGTGCCACCAGCAGAGTCGCCCCCTGGATAGCACAAGCAGATACGCAGTATTTT. The full variable domain, with the rest looked up from reference TRBV15 and TRBJ2-3, is DAMVIQNPRYQVTQFGKPVTLSCSQTLNHNVMYWYQQKSSQAPKLLFHYYDKDFNNEADTPDNFQSRRPNTSFCFLDIRSPGLGDTAMYLCATSRVAPWIAQADTQYFGPGTRLTVL.

The chain carries TRBV9 and TRBJ1-6, with 7 nucleotides matching TRBD1. The CDR3 spans 14 residues. With V trimmed by 0 bases and J by 7 bases, 1 base remained unmatched. Germline-derived CDR1 and CDR2 are SGDLS and YYNGEE. The CDR3 reads CASSVEGGNSPLHF. CDR3 nucleotides: TGTGCCAGCAGCGTAGAAGGGGGCAATTCACCCCTCCACTTT. The full variable domain, rest sourced from reference TRBV9 and TRBJ1-6, is DSGVTQTPKHLITATGQRVTLRCSPRSGDLSVYWYQQSLDQGLQFLIQYYNGEERAKGNILERFSAQQFPDLHSELNLSSLELGDSALYFCASSVEGGNSPLHFGNGTRLTVT.

CDR3 region: CASSGGNQPQHF. CDR3 DNA: TGTGCCAGCTCGGGGGGGAATCAGCCCCAGCATTTT. The chain carries TRBV2 and TRBJ1-5, with D maybe TRBD1 (5 bases). Between the trimmed V and J ends, which lost 8 bases and 4 bases, there was a span of 9 bases. The CDR3 runs 12 residues. From germline, CDR1 is SNHLY and CDR2 FYNNEI.

This clone came up a few times. V and J are TRBV7-9 and TRBJ2-3, with 13 bases fitting TRBD2. V lost 5 bases to trimming and J lost 4 bases; unmatched junction nucleotides: 6. Germline V gene lookup returns CDR1 SEHNR and CDR2 FQNEAQ (reference sequence). The CDR3 length is 16 residues. CDR3 nucleotide sequence: TGTGCCAGCAGCAGCGGACTAGCGGGGGTTTCAGATACGCAGTATTTT. As protein: CASSSGLAGVSDTQYF.

V gene TRBV7-8 combines with J gene TRBJ1-4, with D possibly TRBD1 on 5 matching bases. The CDR3 covers 16 residues. The V gene lost 4 bases and the J gene lost 3 bases, with 15 bases spanning the gap. Germline V gives CDR1 SGHVS, CDR2 FQNEAQ. CDR3 region: CASSSKRTGSNEKLFF. CDR3 in DNA: TGTGCCAGCAGCTCAAAGAGAACAGGATCTAATGAAAAACTGTTTTTT.

Written as DNA, the CDR3 is TGCGCCAGCAAGCTCCATAGGGACACTCGGAGGCCTCACTTT. This codes for CASKLHRDTRRPHF. V usage is TRBV10-1 and J usage is TRBJ1-6; the D gene is possibly TRBD1 (6 bases). The CDR3 runs to 14 residues. V was cut by 7 bases and J by 19 bases, with 26 bases left in between. CDR1 is WNHNN and CDR2 is SYGVQD in the germline V gene (reference sequence).

The V and J genes are TRBV7-9 and TRBJ1-1; D might be TRBD1 (5 bases). The CDR3 extends over 14 amino acids. V was trimmed by 1 base and J by 10 bases, leaving 16 bases between them. In germline, CDR1 is SEHNR, CDR2 FQNEAQ (reference sequence). The CDR3 region has the DNA TGTGCCAGCAGCTTAGGGCCGTGGGGCAAGGGAGCTTTCTTT. Protein product: CASSLGPWGKGAFF.

This clone was observed a few times. V gene TRBV5-8 combines with J gene TRBJ2-5, with 8 bases identical to TRBD1. The CDR3 extends over 16 amino acids. CDR1 is SGHTS and CDR2 is YDEGEE in the germline V gene. With 1 base clipped from V and 4 bases from J, the junction kept 9 bases outside the gene matches. The CDR3 bases are TGTGCCAGCAGCTTGTCAGGGGGCCGGGCGGGAGAGACCCAGTACTTC. Amino acids: CASSLSGGRAGETQYF.

In this sample, this clone turned up once. The V call is TRBV7-9, the J call TRBJ2-1; 7 nucleotides match TRBD2. The CDR3 is 16 amino acids. CDR1 and CDR2 from the germline V gene are SEHNR and FQNEAQ (reference sequence). V lost 0 bases to trimming and J lost 5 bases; unmatched junction nucleotides: 7. The CDR3 coding sequence is TGTGCCAGCAGCTTAGCTTCGGGGGGTCAGAACAATGAGCAGTTCTTC. It is translated as CASSLASGGQNNEQFF. The full variable domain, in which reference TRBV7-9 and TRBJ2-1 provide the parts outside the CDR3, is DTGVSQNPRHKITKRGQNVTFRCDPISEHNRLYWYRQTLGQGPEFLTYFQNEAQLEKSRLLSDRFSAERPKGSFSTLEIQRTEQGDSAMYLCASSLASGGQNNEQFFGPGTRLTVL.

This clone was seen more than once but under ten times. The V call is TRBV4-3, the J call TRBJ1-1, with a tentative D call TRBD1 (5 bases). The CDR3 is 15 residues long. In germline, CDR1 is LGHNA, CDR2 YSLEER. The V end was cut by 1 base, the J end by 5 bases, with 14 bases between. The CDR3 DNA follows: TGCGCCAGCAGCCAAGGGCAGGGAGGACTGACTGAAGCTTTCTTT. As protein: CASSQGQGGLTEAFF.

This clone is termed medium-sized. J is TRBJ1-1 and V is TRBV7-9; no firm D call. The germline gives CDR1 SEHNR, CDR2 FQNEAQ (reference sequence). Trimming cost V 3 bases and J 3 bases, with 14 bases left between them. The CDR3 length is 15 residues. The CDR3 DNA reads TGTGCCAGCAGCTTCACAGCCCCCGGTGACACTGAAGCTTTCTTT. Translating it yields CASSFTAPGDTEAFF.

V usage is TRBV21-1 and J usage is TRBJ1-1. TRBV21-1 is tagged as a pseudogene. The CDR3 runs 12 residues. CDR3: CAASLSNTEAFF. The CDR3 nucleotides read TGTGCCGCCTCACTCTCTAACACTGAAGCTTTCTTT.

The genes are TRBV7-8 and TRBJ1-4; D call uncertain. The CDR3 has 15 residues. In germline, CDR1 is SGHVS, CDR2 FQNEAQ. V was cut by 5 bases and J by 4 bases, with 14 bases left in between. The CDR3 spells CASSPFVRSNEKLFF. Here the CDR3 DNA reads TGTGCCAGCAGCCCTTTCGTACGGAGTAATGAAAAACTGTTTTTT.

The chain's CDR3 is CASSLGAGIYNEQFF. CDR3 bases: TGTGCCAGCAGCTTAGGAGCAGGCATCTACAATGAGCAGTTCTTC. The chain has TRBV7-2 and TRBJ2-1; D remains unclear. The CDR3 runs 15 residues. The germline CDR1 and CDR2 sequences are SGHTA and FQGNSA. With 1 base removed from V and 3 bases from J, the gap between germline ends came to 10 bases.

This sequence joins TRBV11-2 and TRBJ1-2; D is uncertain. The length of the CDR3 is 13 residues. CDR1 SGHAT and CDR2 FQNNGV come from the germline V gene. V was clipped by 1 base and J by 7 bases, with 10 bases between them. CDR3 amino acids: CASSLGLIGGYTF. The CDR3 DNA sequence: TGTGCCAGCAGCTTAGGACTTATTGGTGGCTACACCTTC.

This clone was counted a few times. The rearrangement links TRBV5-1 to TRBJ1-2; 7 bases map to TRBD1. CDR3 length equals 14 residues. Germline CDR1 reads SGHRS; CDR2 reads YFSETQ. With 0 bases clipped from V and 3 bases from J, the junction kept 2 bases outside the gene matches. CDR3 DNA: TGCGCCAGCAGCTTGGCAGGGGGAGACTATGGCTACACCTTC. It yields the protein CASSLAGGDYGYTF.

The chain couples TRBV7-3 to TRBJ2-7, with 7 bases matching TRBD2. Trimming took 0 bases from V and 5 from J; bases not matched to a gene: 4. The length of the CDR3 is 14 residues. Germline CDR1 SGHTA, CDR2 FQGTGA. The CDR3 DNA reads TGTGCCAGCAGCTTAACTGGACTAGAACACGAGCAGTACTTC. It is translated as CASSLTGLEHEQYF.

This chain joins TRBV6-1 and TRBJ1-5; D unresolved. The V gene's germline CDR1 is MNHNS and CDR2 SASEGT. The V gene lost 3 bases and the J gene lost 3 bases, with 6 bases spanning the gap. This CDR3 has 13 amino acids. In DNA, the CDR3 is TGTGCCAGCAGTGAGGGCTCCAATCAGCCCCAGCATTTT. It specifies CASSEGSNQPQHF.

This clone was seen more than once but under ten times. This rearrangement joins TRBV12-5 to TRBJ1-5; D gene uncertain. The germline V and J ends were trimmed by 1 base and 2 bases, with 3 bases remaining between them. CDR3 size: 13 residues. From germline, CDR1 is LGHNT and CDR2 FRNRAP. The CDR3 DNA follows: TGTGCTAGTGGTTTGGCAGGCAATCAGCCCCAGCATTTT. Translation gives CASGLAGNQPQHF.

About this clone: The junction does not match germline at one end; this may be a read error. At the DNA level, this CDR3 is encoded by other sequences in the same sample as well. The CDR3 sequence is CASSAGTGGAGYGYTF. CDR3 in DNA: TGTGCCAGCAGTGCCGGGACAGGGGGCGCTGGCTATGGCTATACCTTC. The V and J genes are TRBV2 and TRBJ1-2, with 12 positions matching TRBD1. Germline V gene lookup returns CDR1 SNHLY and CDR2 FYNNEI. The CDR3 loop spans 16 amino acids. The full variable domain, with the rest looked up from reference TRBV2 and TRBJ1-2, is EPEVTQTPSHQVTQMGQEVILRCVPISNHLYFYWYRQILGQKVEFLVSFYNNEISEKSEIFDDQFSVERPDGSNFTLKIRSTKLEDSAMYFCASSAGTGGAGYGYTFGSGTRLTVV.

This clone was counted between two and nine times. The chain combines TRBV27 with TRBJ2-3; 13 nucleotides agree with TRBD2. With 5 bases clipped from V and 0 bases from J, the junction kept 11 bases outside the gene matches. Germline CDR1 and CDR2: MNHEY and SMNVEV (reference sequence). The CDR3 sequence is 19 residues long. Written as DNA, the CDR3 is TGTGCCAGCAGTCCCAGAGGACTAGCGGGGGCCTATAGCACAGATACGCAGTATTTT. Translated: CASSPRGLAGAYSTDTQYF.

This rearrangement joins TRBV7-9 to TRBJ1-1; D is uncertain. V gave up 3 bases and J gave up 10 bases, with 12 bases separating them. CDR1 is SEHNR, CDR2 FQNEAQ, per germline (reference sequence). This CDR3 region has 12 residues. The CDR3 loop reads CASSFLPTTAFF. The DNA for the CDR3 is TGTGCCAGCAGCTTCCTCCCAACAACAGCTTTCTTT.

The sample holds a few counts of this clone. The gene calls are TRBV7-2 and TRBJ2-7; 8 bases align to TRBD1. V was pared by 4 bases and J by 7 bases, with 12 bases of the junction left unmatched. The CDR3 has 15 amino acids. Germline V lookup: CDR1 SGHTA, CDR2 FQGNSA. CDR3 loop: CASSSSGQVVVEQYF. The CDR3 nucleotides are TGTGCCAGCAGCTCGTCGGGACAGGTCGTCGTTGAGCAGTACTTC.

The chain is built from TRBV18 and TRBJ2-4, with D perhaps TRBD2 (6 bases). CDR3 length equals 13 residues. Trimming stripped 2 bases from V and 8 bases from J, with 10 bases between. The V gene's germline CDR1 is KGHSH and CDR2 LQKENI. This CDR3 is CASSPGSGDIQYF. In nucleotides, the CDR3 is TGTGCCAGCTCACCAGGGTCGGGGGACATTCAGTACTTC.

The V and J genes are TRBV6-4 and TRBJ1-6; D gene unclear. Germline CDR1 is MRHNA and CDR2 is SNTAGT. V gave up 0 bases and J gave up 10 bases, with 13 bases separating them. This CDR3 region has 15 residues. CDR3 sequence (DNA): TGTGCCAGCAGTGACTCCTGGGGAGGGAGATCACCCCTCCACTTT. Protein product: CASSDSWGGRSPLHF.

This chain uses TRBV6-4 with TRBJ1-2; 8 bases agree with TRBD1. The CDR3 contains 16 residues. Germline assignment: CDR1 MRHNA and CDR2 SNTAGT. The trim removed 0 bases at V and 4 bases at J, leaving 7 bases unmatched. The DNA for the CDR3 is TGTGCCAGCAGTGACTCTTCAGGGGGCCACAGCTATGGCTACACCTTC. Amino acids: CASSDSSGGHSYGYTF.

This clone was detected a few times. V is TRBV12-5 and J is TRBJ2-3, with TRBD1 identical over 10 bases. The J segment lost 6 bases and the V segment lost 1 base, leaving 7 bases of the junction unmatched. Germline CDR1 LGHNT, CDR2 FRNRAP. The CDR3 sequence is 16 residues long. The CDR3 coding sequence is TGTGCTAGTGGTTTGGCCCGGACAGGGGGGAGGGATACGCAGTATTTT. It is translated as CASGLARTGGRDTQYF. The full variable domain, with the rest looked up from reference TRBV12-5 and TRBJ2-3, is DARVTQTPRHKVTEMGQEVTMRCQPILGHNTVFWYRQTMMQGLELLAYFRNRAPLDDSGMPKDRFSAEMPDATLATLKIQPSEPRDSAVYFCASGLARTGGRDTQYFGPGTRLTVL.

This chain connects TRBV6-1 to TRBJ1-5; D gene unclear. Germline assignment: CDR1 MNHNS and CDR2 SASEGT. Deletions cut 3 bases from V and 11 bases from J, with 5 bases between. CDR3 length equals 10 residues. The CDR3: CASSDSSQHF. CDR3 sequence (DNA): TGTGCCAGCAGTGATAGCTCCCAGCATTTT.